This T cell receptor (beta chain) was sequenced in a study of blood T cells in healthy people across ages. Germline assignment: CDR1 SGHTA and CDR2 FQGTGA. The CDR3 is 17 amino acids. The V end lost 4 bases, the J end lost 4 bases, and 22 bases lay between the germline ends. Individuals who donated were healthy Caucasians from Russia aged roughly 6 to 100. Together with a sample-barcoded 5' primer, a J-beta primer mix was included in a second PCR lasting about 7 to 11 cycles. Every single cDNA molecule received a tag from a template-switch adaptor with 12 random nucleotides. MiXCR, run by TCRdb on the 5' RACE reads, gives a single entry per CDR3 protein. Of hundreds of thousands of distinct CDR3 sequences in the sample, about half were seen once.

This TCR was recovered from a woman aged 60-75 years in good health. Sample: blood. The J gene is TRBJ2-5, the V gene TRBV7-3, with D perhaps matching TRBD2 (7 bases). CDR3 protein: CASSSGRGAWGLETQYF. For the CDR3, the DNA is TGTGCCAGCAGCTCCGGACGGGGGGCGTGGGGATTAGAGACCCAGTACTTC. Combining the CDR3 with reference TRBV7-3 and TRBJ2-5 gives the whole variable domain GAGVSQTPSNKVTEKGKYVELRCDPISGHTALYWYRQSLGQGPEFLIYFQGTGAADDSGLPNDRFFAVRPEGSVSTLKIQRTERGDSAVYLCASSSGRGAWGLETQYFGPGTRLLVL.